These 14 T cell receptor beta chains originate from one sample sequenced in a study of neurological immune-mediated disorders. Time point noted: longitudinal time-point 2. A single record per CDR3 protein comes from TCRdb applying MiXCR to the 5' RACE reads. The data show roughly 98,000 distinct CDR3 sequences, roughly 13% seen once. Input material: PBMCs. The receptors were gathered from a female donor with HTLV-1-associated myelopathy (HAM/TSP).

This clonotype came up a few times. For the CDR3, the DNA is TGCAGTGCTAGTGGGGGAAAAGAGACCCAGTACTTC. The encoded protein is CSASGGKETQYF. The chain combines TRBV20-1 with TRBJ2-5, with D perhaps TRBD1 or TRBD2 (5 bases each). Trimming took 3 bases from V and 3 from J, leaving 8 bases between them. The CDR3 has 12 amino acids. CDR1 DFQATT and CDR2 SNEGSKA come from the germline V gene (reference sequence).

This clonotype was counted at least ten times. The chain is built from TRBV4-2 and TRBJ1-1, with TRBD1 matching over 7 bases. The CDR3 loop spans 13 amino acids. J was trimmed by 8 bases and V by 4 bases; bases with no gene match: 7. The V gene's germline CDR1 is LGHNA and CDR2 YNFKEQ. DNA of the CDR3: TGTGCCAGCAGCCCGTCAGGACAGGCAGAAGCTTTCTTT. This encodes CASSPSGQAEAFF.

This clonotype came up many times. The rearrangement uses TRBV2 and TRBJ1-1; D remains unclear. Between the trimmed V and J ends, which lost 4 bases and 4 bases, there was a span of 13 bases. Germline V lookup: CDR1 SNHLY, CDR2 FYNNEI. The CDR3 length is 14 residues. CDR3 sequence reads: CASSGGGVLTEAFF. The DNA for the CDR3 is TGTGCCAGCAGTGGGGGTGGGGTCCTCACTGAAGCTTTCTTT.

This clonotype was recorded many times. A read error may produce the germline difference seen at one junction end. V and J are TRBV10-3 and TRBJ1-1; 8 bases are a match to TRBD1. The CDR3 sequence is 14 residues long. From germline, CDR1 is ENHRY and CDR2 SYGVKD. The CDR3 protein is CAISPAGGFNEVFF. Written as DNA, the CDR3 is TGTGCCATCAGCCCCGCAGGGGGCTTTAATGAAGTTTTCTTT.

This clonotype has at least ten counts. The chain carries TRBV5-1 and TRBJ2-3; TRBD2 matches 11 bases. CDR1 is SGHRS and CDR2 is YFSETQ in the germline V gene. This CDR3 contains 15 residues. Losses at the gene ends were 4 bases for V and 5 bases for J; bases not matched to a gene: 6. This CDR3 is CASSVGTSGGDTQYF. Written as DNA, the CDR3 is TGCGCCAGCAGCGTCGGTACTAGCGGGGGAGATACGCAGTATTTT.

On this clonotype: A much larger clone lies a single base off, so this may be a read error. The V call is TRBV20-1, the J call TRBJ1-2; 8 nucleotides match TRBD1. The CDR3 loop spans 14 amino acids. Germline V lookup: CDR1 DFQATT, CDR2 SNEGSKA (reference sequence). CDR3 bases: TGCAGTGCTAGGCCCCTACAGGGGGACTATGGCTGCACCTTC. It codes for CSARPLQGDYGCTF.

This clonotype was recorded many times. This chain joins TRBV2 and TRBJ1-3, with D unclear. The CDR3 has 13 residues. Trimming cost V 1 base and J 0 bases, with 1 base left between them. The germline V gene has CDR1 SNHLY and CDR2 FYNNEI. The DNA of the CDR3 is TGTGCCAGCAGTGAAGGCTCTGGAAACACCATATATTTT. This gives the protein CASSEGSGNTIYF.

This clonotype was observed at least ten times. DNA for the CDR3: TGTGCCAGCACCGTGAACAATGAGCAGTTCTTC. This codes for CASTVNNEQFF. J is TRBJ2-1 and V is TRBV21-1. TRBV21-1 is a pseudogene segment. The CDR3 sequence is 11 residues long.

Points on this clonotype: Possible read error: a much larger clone is one base away. It is likely a read error, because the conserved phenylalanine at the end of the CDR3 is missing. This chain uses TRBV7-2 with TRBJ2-3; 13 bases fit TRBD2. Germline-derived CDR1 and CDR2 are SGHTA and FQGNSA. This CDR3 comprises 20 residues. J was trimmed by 4 bases and V by 5 bases; bases with no gene match: 18. This chain's CDR3 is CASSLKQTSGGLLHADTQYL. The CDR3, as DNA: TGTGCCAGCAGCCTAAAACAGACTAGCGGGGGGCTATTGCATGCAGATACGCAGTATTTA.

In this sample, this clonotype turned up many times. The V and J genes are TRBV27 and TRBJ2-7, with 7 bases lining up with TRBD2. Germline-derived CDR1 and CDR2 are MNHEY and SMNVEV (reference sequence). Unmatched junction bases numbered 9, after V lost 1 base and J lost 0 bases. CDR3 size: 17 residues. The CDR3 spells CASSLYFAAGSSYEQYF. CDR3 bases: TGTGCCAGCAGTTTATACTTCGCAGCGGGGAGCTCCTACGAGCAGTACTTC.

This clonotype was seen ten or more times. The genes are TRBV27 and TRBJ1-1, with D hard to call. CDR1 MNHEY and CDR2 SMNVEV come from the germline V gene (reference sequence). CDR3 size: 13 residues. Trimming shortened V by 5 bases and J by 8 bases, and 15 bases separated the two germline ends. CDR3 residues: CASSMGPGQEAFF. The DNA for the CDR3 is TGTGCCAGCAGTATGGGTCCTGGGCAGGAAGCTTTCTTT.

There are many counts of this clonotype. The CDR3 is CASRRPGLVSEQYF. In nucleotides, the CDR3 is TGTGCCAGCAGGCGACCGGGACTAGTCTCCGAGCAGTACTTC. The chain employs TRBV28 and TRBJ2-7; 8 bases align to TRBD2. Germline CDR1 reads MDHEN; CDR2 reads SYDVKM. The trim removed 6 bases at V and 6 bases at J, leaving 10 bases unmatched. The CDR3 totals 14 residues. The whole variable domain, remainder taken from reference TRBV28 and TRBJ2-7, is DVKVTQSSRYLVKRTGEKVFLECVQDMDHENMFWYRQDPGLGLRLIYFSYDVKMKEKGDIPEGYSVSREKKERFSLILESASTNQTSMYLCASRRPGLVSEQYFGPGTRLTVT.

This clonotype was counted many times. The chain uses TRBV20-1 and TRBJ1-5; D uncertain. Germline-derived CDR1 and CDR2 are DFQATT and SNEGSKA (reference sequence). The ends were cut back, 6 bases at V and 4 bases at J, with 10 bases in the middle. This CDR3 has 12 amino acids. The CDR3 is CSAPTRNQPQHF. DNA of the CDR3: TGCAGTGCCCCCACGCGAAATCAGCCCCAGCATTTT.

This clonotype was seen ten or more times. The CDR3 coding sequence is TGTGCCAGCAGTTTGGGCAGCGGGGGGGCCGGGGCAGATACGCAGTATTTT. Translated, it gives CASSLGSGGAGADTQYF. The V and J genes are TRBV12-3 or TRBV12-4 and TRBJ2-3; 10 nucleotides align to TRBD2. This CDR3 is 17 amino acids long. After removal of 3 bases from V and 4 bases from J, the junction contained 10 bases not matched to a gene.